The 24 T cell receptor beta chains below all came from one sample that was sequenced in a study of technical replicates of blood from a few donors. The table came from immunoSEQ multiplex PCR; TCRdb's copy has only in-frame clones and leaves some out. The sample yields tens of thousands of clones, 85% to 95% seen once. Sequencing was performed on T cells isolated from PBMCs. The receptors shown here come from a human donor in good health.

This chain joins TRBV2 and TRBJ2-5; 10 positions agree with TRBD2. V shed 5 bases and J 2 bases; nucleotides not matched to a gene: 5. This CDR3 comprises 15 residues. Per the germline V gene, CDR1 is SNHLY and CDR2 is FYNNEI. CDR3 protein: CASSRELAGQETQYF. The CDR3 DNA is TGTGCCAGCAGTAGAGAACTAGCGGGGCAAGAGACCCAGTACTTC.

This rearrangement joins TRBV7-2 to TRBJ2-5; D unresolved. CDR1 SGHTA and CDR2 FQGNSA come from the germline V gene. V dropped 7 bases and J dropped 2 bases, with 2 bases sitting between them. The CDR3 is 10 amino acids. The CDR3 nucleotides are TGTGCCAGCACACAAGAGACCCAGTACTTC. Its translation is CASTQETQYF. The complete variable domain, with remaining parts taken from reference TRBV7-2 and TRBJ2-5, reads GAGVSQSPSNKVTEKGKDVELRCDPISGHTALYWYRQSLGQGLEFLIYFQGNSAPDKSGLPSDRFSAERTGGSVSTLTIQRTQQEDSAVYLCASTQETQYFGPGTRLLVL.

V gene TRBV10-2 combines with J gene TRBJ2-7; 11 bases map to TRBD2. The CDR3 spans 14 residues. Germline trimming cut 6 bases from V and 6 bases from J; bases unmatched to any gene: 7. CDR1 is WSHSY and CDR2 is SAAADI in the germline V gene. The CDR3: CASRLAGEYSEQYF. The CDR3 DNA reads TGCGCCAGCAGACTAGCGGGAGAATATTCCGAGCAGTACTTC.

The chain couples TRBV28 to TRBJ2-7; possibly TRBD2 for D (5 bases). V shed 1 base and J shed 4 bases, with 14 bases lying between them. The CDR3 runs 15 residues. Looked up from germline, CDR1 is MDHEN and CDR2 is SYDVKM. The CDR3 DNA follows: TGTGCCAGCAGTTTATTGGACGGGGAAGGTTACGAGCAGTACTTC. This codes for CASSLLDGEGYEQYF.

This rearrangement joins TRBV2 to TRBJ2-1; possible D gene TRBD1, 6 bases. The CDR3 loop spans 13 amino acids. CDR1 and CDR2 (germline): SNHLY, FYNNEI. Between the trimmed V and J ends, which lost 8 bases and 5 bases, there was a span of 13 bases. Here the CDR3 DNA reads TGTGCCAGCCGCCTGGACAGCAACAATGAGCAGTTCTTC. It is translated as CASRLDSNNEQFF.

The chain couples TRBV7-2 to TRBJ2-7; tentatively, D is TRBD1 (5 bases). The CDR3 covers 15 residues. Germline-derived CDR1 and CDR2 are SGHTA and FQGNSA. V gave up 5 bases and J gave up 4 bases, with 18 bases separating them. The CDR3 here is CASSRLPQGGYEQYF. CDR3 in DNA: TGTGCCAGCAGCCGTTTACCCCAGGGTGGGTACGAGCAGTACTTC. The full variable domain, completed using reference TRBV7-2 and TRBJ2-7, is GAGVSQSPSNKVTEKGKDVELRCDPISGHTALYWYRQSLGQGLEFLIYFQGNSAPDKSGLPSDRFSAERTGGSVSTLTIQRTQQEDSAVYLCASSRLPQGGYEQYFGPGTRLTVT.

The chain links TRBV9 to TRBJ2-1; TRBD1 matches at 8 bases. V lost 1 base to trimming and J lost 4 bases; unmatched junction nucleotides: 13. The length of the CDR3 is 18 residues. Germline lookup yields CDR1 SGDLS and CDR2 YYNGEE. The CDR3 spells CASSVPLTGDGTYNEQFF. CDR3 nucleotides: TGTGCCAGCAGCGTACCTTTGACAGGGGACGGGACATACAATGAGCAGTTCTTC.

CDR3 DNA sequence: TGTGCCTGGAGTGATATTGCAGACTTTAGTGAAAAACTGTTTTTT. It yields the protein CAWSDIADFSEKLFF. The chain uses TRBV30 and TRBJ1-4; D is undetermined. The CDR3 totals 15 residues. V lost 1 base and J lost 7, with 16 bases in between. CDR1 and CDR2 from the germline V gene are GTSNPN and SVGIG (reference sequence).

This chain links TRBV4-3 with TRBJ2-1, with TRBD1 matching over 7 bases. Germline V gene data show CDR1 as LGHNA and CDR2 as YSLEER. The CDR3 sequence is 14 residues long. Unmatched junction bases numbered 5, after V lost 0 bases and J lost 9 bases. The CDR3 DNA sequence: TGCGCCAGCAGCCAAGACGTCAACAGGGGTGAGCAGTTCTTC. It translates to CASSQDVNRGEQFF.

V and J are TRBV19 and TRBJ2-5, with a tentative D call TRBD1 (6 bases). V lost 6 bases and J 2 bases, leaving 13 bases between the germline ends. This CDR3 has 14 amino acids. Germline CDR1 and CDR2: LNHDA and SQIVND (reference sequence). CDR3 DNA: TGTGCCAGTAGCCTGGGACAACTGCAAGAGACCCAGTACTTC. Translating gives CASSLGQLQETQYF.

V is TRBV5-4 and J is TRBJ2-5; the match to TRBD1 covers 8 bases. J lost 4 bases, V lost 4 bases, and 6 bases had no gene match. CDR3 length equals 14 residues. Germline V gene sequence: CDR1 SGHNT, CDR2 YYREEE (reference sequence). CDR3 DNA: TGTGCCAGCAGCGTGACAGGGGTTGGAGAGACCCAGTACTTC. It yields the protein CASSVTGVGETQYF.

This sequence joins TRBV5-6 and TRBJ1-1, with D maybe TRBD1 (5 bases). Germline CDR1 is SGHDT and CDR2 is YYEEEE. This CDR3 is 15 amino acids long. Trimming stripped 4 bases from V and 8 bases from J, with 21 bases between. This CDR3 reads CASSAGGRSLDEAFF. CDR3 coding DNA: TGTGCCAGCAGCGCGGGGGGACGCTCGCTGGACGAAGCTTTCTTT. Full variable domain (remainder filled in from reference TRBV5-6 and TRBJ1-1): DAGVTQSPTHLIKTRGQQVTLRCSPKSGHDTVSWYQQALGQGPQFIFQYYEEEERQRGNFPDRFSGHQFPNYSSELNVNALLLGDSALYLCASSAGGRSLDEAFFGQGTRLTVV.

The chain carries TRBV2 and TRBJ1-4; 7 nucleotides agree with TRBD1. This CDR3 contains 15 residues. V lost 1 base and J lost 5; bases outside the gene matches: 4. Germline-derived CDR1 and CDR2 are SNHLY and FYNNEI. CDR3 in amino acids: CASSEEGAENEKLFF. In DNA form, the CDR3 reads TGTGCCAGCAGTGAAGAGGGGGCGGAAAATGAAAAACTGTTTTTT.

The chain joins TRBV9 to TRBJ2-3; 11 bases are shared with TRBD2. The CDR3 covers 15 residues. Germline V gives CDR1 SGDLS, CDR2 YYNGEE. With 1 base clipped from V and 6 bases from J, the junction kept 4 bases outside the gene matches. The CDR3 loop reads CASSVLAGGPDTQYF. CDR3 in DNA: TGTGCCAGCAGCGTATTAGCGGGAGGGCCGGATACGCAGTATTTT.

This chain uses TRBV7-6 with TRBJ1-4; D ambiguous. Germline values: CDR1 SGHVS, CDR2 FNYEAQ. V lost 1 base, J lost 6 bases, and 12 bases lay in between. This CDR3 region has 15 residues. The CDR3 DNA sequence: TGTGCCAGCAGCTTAGGGCTCCTAGAGGATGAAAAACTGTTTTTT. This encodes CASSLGLLEDEKLFF. The complete variable domain, with remaining parts taken from reference TRBV7-6 and TRBJ1-4, reads GAGVSQSPRYKVTKRGQDVALRCDPISGHVSLYWYRQALGQGPEFLTYFNYEAQQDKSGLPNDRFSAERPEGSISTLTIQRTEQRDSAMYRCASSLGLLEDEKLFFGSGTQLSVL.

This chain uses TRBV7-4 with TRBJ2-7; TRBD2 matches at 16 bases. The germline V gene encodes CDR1 SGHVT and CDR2 SQSDAQ. J was trimmed by 0 bases and V by 4 bases; bases with no gene match: 6. This CDR3 comprises 18 residues. DNA for the CDR3: TGTGCCAGCAGCTCGGGACTAGCGGGAGGGCTCAGCTCCTACGAGCAGTACTTC. This encodes CASSSGLAGGLSSYEQYF.

CDR3 DNA sequence: TGTGCCAGCAGCTTTCTTCCCCGACAGCACGACTCCTACGAGCAGTACTTC. This translates into CASSFLPRQHDSYEQYF. This chain connects TRBV11-3 to TRBJ2-7, with D maybe TRBD1 (5 bases). CDR1 SGHNT and CDR2 YENEEA come from the germline V gene. The CDR3 runs 17 residues. The V end lost 3 bases, the J end lost 0 bases, and 18 bases lay between the germline ends. Looking up the rest from reference TRBV11-3 and TRBJ2-7 gives the full variable domain: EAGVVQSPRYKIIEKKQPVAFWCNPISGHNTLYWYLQNLGQGPELLIRYENEEAVDDSQLPKDRFSAERLKGVDSTLKIQPAELGDSAVYLCASSFLPRQHDSYEQYFGPGTRLTVT.

A few counts support this clone. The genes are TRBV7-3 and TRBJ2-7, with TRBD1 identical over 7 bases. CDR1 is SGHTA and CDR2 is FQGTGA in the germline V gene. V was pared by 5 bases and J by 3 bases, with 10 bases of the junction left unmatched. CDR3 size: 15 residues. The CDR3 region is CASSRTPGQFYEQYF. The CDR3 DNA follows: TGTGCCAGCAGCCGCACACCGGGACAGTTCTACGAGCAGTACTTC.

DNA for the CDR3: TGTGCCAGCAGAGACAGCTTAGATGGCTACACCTTC. It specifies CASRDSLDGYTF. The V call is TRBV28, the J call TRBJ1-2; a possible D gene is TRBD1 (5 bases). V was shortened by 6 bases and J by 6 bases, with 11 bases between the two germline ends. Germline CDR1 reads MDHEN; CDR2 reads SYDVKM. The CDR3 length is 12 residues.

The chain uses TRBV2 and TRBJ2-1; TRBD2 agrees at 7 bases. Germline V gene lookup returns CDR1 SNHLY and CDR2 FYNNEI. V lost 3 bases, J lost 0 bases, and 8 bases stayed unmatched. The CDR3 totals 17 residues. The CDR3: CASSEHPSGSSYNEQFF. DNA for the CDR3: TGTGCCAGCAGTGAGCATCCTAGCGGTAGCTCCTACAATGAGCAGTTCTTC.

The chain has TRBV4-3 and TRBJ1-4, with D possibly matching TRBD1 (5 bases). Trimming shortened V by 4 bases and J by 7 bases, and 13 bases separated the two germline ends. The germline V gene has CDR1 LGHNA and CDR2 YSLEER. The CDR3 consists of 14 residues. Written as DNA, the CDR3 is TGCGCCAGCAGCCCCAGGGTGGTAGGTGAAAAACTGTTTTTT. Encoded protein: CASSPRVVGEKLFF.

The chain has TRBV5-6 and TRBJ2-7; D is unresolved. The CDR3 has 13 residues. V was cut by 0 bases and J by 6 bases, with 10 bases left in between. CDR1 SGHDT and CDR2 YYEEEE come from the germline V gene. The CDR3 DNA follows: TGTGCCAGCAGCTTGGCCGACTGGGTCGAGCAGTACTTC. Its translation: CASSLADWVEQYF.

The chain couples TRBV19 to TRBJ1-3; 8 bases fit TRBD1. Germline V gene sequence: CDR1 LNHDA, CDR2 SQIVND (reference sequence). The CDR3 runs to 13 residues. V lost 6 bases to trimming and J lost 2 bases; unmatched junction nucleotides: 0. The CDR3 DNA reads as TGTGCCAGTAGACAGGGGGCTGGAAACACCATATATTTT. Amino acid sequence: CASRQGAGNTIYF.

J is TRBJ2-7 and V is TRBV5-1; 7 bases are shared with TRBD1. The CDR3 totals 13 residues. With V trimmed by 4 bases and J by 4 bases, 5 bases remained unmatched. Germline values: CDR1 SGHRS, CDR2 YFSETQ. The CDR3 DNA sequence: TGCGCCAGCAGCCCGATGGGACAGTACGAGCAGTACTTC. Its translation: CASSPMGQYEQYF.